What follows describes a single TCR beta chain. Its antigen is as yet unknown. The CDR3 extends over 18 amino acids. Looked up from germline, CDR1 is SGHDN and CDR2 is FVKESK. V was clipped by 0 bases and J by 3 bases; unmatched bases: 14. Tagging with unique molecular identifiers was a feature of the TCR beta cDNA libraries. T cells numbering roughly 1 to 10 million yielded about 500,000 cDNA molecules. MiXCR was run by TCRdb on the PCR reads, yielding one entry per CDR3 protein. There are about 680,000 distinct CDR3 sequences in the sample; 55% to 60% occur only once, and around 11% lies in the top ten. The record originates from a study of post-analysis software for immune sequencing data. Study background: Included among the disease courses, which were recorded for the cohort, were relapsing-remitting, secondary progressive and progressive-relapsing multiple sclerosis.

Study results and limitations: Those with multiple sclerosis, the patient group, showed significantly lower normalized Chao1 diversity than controls. Five TRBV segments (TRBV5-6, TRBV5-1 and TRBV20-1 among them) occurred more frequently in patients than in controls.

The V call is TRBV14, the J call TRBJ2-7, with 7 bases identical to TRBD1. The material sequenced was blood. This sequence was found in a girl aged 2 to 10 with multiple sclerosis. The CDR3 here is CASSQDSRQGTRDYEQYF. The CDR3 nucleotides read TGTGCCAGCAGCCAAGATTCGCGACAGGGCACAAGGGACTACGAGCAGTACTTC. Together with reference TRBV14 and TRBJ2-7, the CDR3 gives the full variable domain: EAGVTQFPSHSVIEKGQTVTLRCDPISGHDNLYWYRRVMGKEIKFLLHFVKESKQDESGMPNNRFLAERTGGTYSTLKVQPAELEDSGVYFCASSQDSRQGTRDYEQYFGPGTRLTVT.